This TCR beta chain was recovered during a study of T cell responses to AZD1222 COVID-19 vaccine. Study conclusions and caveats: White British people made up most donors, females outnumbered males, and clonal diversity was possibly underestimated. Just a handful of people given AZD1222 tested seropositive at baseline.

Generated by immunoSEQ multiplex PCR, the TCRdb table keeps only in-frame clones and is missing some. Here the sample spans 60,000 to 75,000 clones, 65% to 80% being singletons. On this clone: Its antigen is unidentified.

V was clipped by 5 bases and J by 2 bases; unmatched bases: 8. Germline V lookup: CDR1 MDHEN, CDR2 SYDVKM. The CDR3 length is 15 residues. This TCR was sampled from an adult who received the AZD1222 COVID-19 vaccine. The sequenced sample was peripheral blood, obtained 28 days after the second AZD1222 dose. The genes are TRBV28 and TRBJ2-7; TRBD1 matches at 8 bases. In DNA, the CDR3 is TGTGCCAGCAGTCCTGGGACAGGCCCTGCCTACGAGCAGTACTTC. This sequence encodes CASSPGTGPAYEQYF.